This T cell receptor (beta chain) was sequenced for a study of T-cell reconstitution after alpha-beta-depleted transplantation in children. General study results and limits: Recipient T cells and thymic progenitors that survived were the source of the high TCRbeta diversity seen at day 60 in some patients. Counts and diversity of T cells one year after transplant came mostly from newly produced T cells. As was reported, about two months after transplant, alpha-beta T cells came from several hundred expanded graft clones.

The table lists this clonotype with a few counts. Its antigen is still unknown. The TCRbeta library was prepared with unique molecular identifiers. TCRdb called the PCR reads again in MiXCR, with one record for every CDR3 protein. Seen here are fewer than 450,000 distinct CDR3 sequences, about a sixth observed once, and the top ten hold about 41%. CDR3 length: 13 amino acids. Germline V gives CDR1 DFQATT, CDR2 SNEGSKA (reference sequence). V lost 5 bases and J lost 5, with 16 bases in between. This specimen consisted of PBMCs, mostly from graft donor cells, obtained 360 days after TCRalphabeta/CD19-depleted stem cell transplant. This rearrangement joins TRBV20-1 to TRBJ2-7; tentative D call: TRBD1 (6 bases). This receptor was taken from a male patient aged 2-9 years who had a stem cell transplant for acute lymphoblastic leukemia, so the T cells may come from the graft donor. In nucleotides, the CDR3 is TGCAGTGCTGACTTCCTAGGGGGTGACGAGCAGTACTTC. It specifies CSADFLGGDEQYF.